What follows are 19 T cell receptor beta chains derived from one specimen sequenced in a study of a mutant IDH1 vaccine in newly diagnosed glioma (dated by TCRdb to the early 2020s). Explained via the paper, the time point label denotes: week 11, during vaccination. Every vaccine dose consisted of 300 ug of a 20-mer mutant IDH1 peptide in Montanide, administered subcutaneously together with topical imiquimod. Libraries came from the immunoSEQ multiplex PCR assay. As stored in TCRdb, this immuneACCESS dataset retains in-frame rearrangements with V and J assigned. A fraction of the clones does not appear; measured against another copy, unresolved V genes explain less than half of the discrepancy, and the remainder lacks a known reason. The sample table holds under 150,000 clones, of which 90% were seen once. The ten largest account for 0.6% to 0.7% of the sample. For these receptors, no antigen is known.

The source was PBMCs, collected from a glioma patient whose treatment included an IDH1 peptide vaccine. The source of these receptors is a woman aged 45-65 years with glioma.

This rearrangement joins TRBV2 to TRBJ2-1; maybe TRBD1 (6 bases). This CDR3 is 17 amino acids long. Germline values: CDR1 SNHLY, CDR2 FYNNEI. The V and J ends lost 7 bases and 1 base respectively, with 20 bases between them. The chain's CDR3 is CASTPNAPGASYNEQFF. CDR3 in DNA: TGTGCCAGCACCCCGAACGCGCCAGGGGCATCCTACAATGAGCAGTTCTTC. Variable domain in full (rest from reference TRBV2 and TRBJ2-1): EPEVTQTPSHQVTQMGQEVILRCVPISNHLYFYWYRQILGQKVEFLVSFYNNEISEKSEIFDDQFSVERPDGSNFTLKIRSTKLEDSAMYFCASTPNAPGASYNEQFFGPGTRLTVL.

The chain couples TRBV28 to TRBJ2-7; TRBD2 matches 8 bases. This CDR3 spans 15 amino acids. Germline V gene lookup returns CDR1 MDHEN and CDR2 SYDVKM. V dropped 5 bases and J dropped 5; count of bases not matched to a gene: 11. For the CDR3, the DNA is TGTGCCAGCAGTACAGCGGGAGAGGGGTCCCACGAGCAGTACTTC. Translation gives CASSTAGEGSHEQYF.

The V gene is TRBV28, the J gene TRBJ1-1; 10 bases line up with TRBD1. Germline V gives CDR1 MDHEN, CDR2 SYDVKM. The CDR3 length is 17 residues. With V trimmed by 2 bases and J by 5 bases, 11 bases remained unmatched. The CDR3 nucleotides read TGTGCCAGCAGTTTAGAGGGACAGGGGCGCTGGGGGACTGAAGCTTTCTTT. Residues: CASSLEGQGRWGTEAFF.

The chain carries TRBV7-3 and TRBJ2-6; 8 bases match TRBD1. After removal of 1 base from V and 1 base from J, the junction contained 0 bases not matched to a gene. The CDR3 totals 16 residues. Germline CDR1 is SGHTA and CDR2 is FQGTGA. The CDR3 protein is CASSLNRGSGANVLTF. Here the CDR3 DNA reads TGTGCCAGCAGCTTAAACAGGGGGTCTGGGGCCAACGTCCTGACTTTC.

The chain uses TRBV28 and TRBJ2-2; D unclear. Trimming shortened V by 7 bases and J by 4 bases, and 16 bases separated the two germline ends. CDR3 length: 15 residues. The germline gives CDR1 MDHEN, CDR2 SYDVKM. In DNA, the CDR3 is TGTGCCAGCAAATTACCCTCACACGGCACCGGGGAGCTGTTTTTT. Its protein is CASKLPSHGTGELFF.

The rearrangement links TRBV5-3 to TRBJ2-5, with TRBD2 matching over 12 bases. TRBV5-3 is an ORF for which the function is uncertain. This CDR3 has 16 amino acids. V dropped 4 bases and J dropped 4; count of bases not matched to a gene: 8. CDR3 residues: CARSLPSGGGGETQYF. CDR3 in DNA: TGTGCCAGAAGCCTTCCTAGCGGGGGGGGCGGAGAGACCCAGTACTTC.

The gene calls are TRBV7-9 and TRBJ1-2; 7 bases align to TRBD1. CDR1 is SEHNR and CDR2 is FQNEAQ in the germline V gene (reference sequence). With 1 base clipped from V and 8 bases from J, the junction kept 7 bases outside the gene matches. This CDR3 region has 14 residues. This CDR3 reads CASSLDRGIGGYTF. The CDR3 DNA is TGTGCCAGCAGCTTAGACAGGGGAATTGGGGGCTACACCTTC.

This rearrangement joins TRBV7-9 to TRBJ2-7; no clear D. Germline loops: CDR1 SEHNR, CDR2 FQNEAQ (reference sequence). The V end lost 5 bases, the J end lost 1 base, and 18 bases lay between the germline ends. There are 16 residues in the CDR3. The CDR3 DNA sequence: TGTGCCAGCAGCAGCCCTTTGAGGACGGGTTCCTACGAGCAGTACTTC. This encodes CASSSPLRTGSYEQYF.

The chain has TRBV6-1 and TRBJ2-1; 8 nucleotides align to TRBD2. Germline lookup yields CDR1 MNHNS and CDR2 SASEGT. This CDR3 is 14 amino acids long. Trimming at V came to 6 bases and at J to 2 bases, leaving 3 bases not matched to a gene. DNA for the CDR3: TGTGCCAGCAGGGCCGGGAGGGCCTACAATGAGCAGTTCTTC. Amino acids: CASRAGRAYNEQFF.

The rearrangement joins TRBV5-1 to TRBJ1-4; 7 bases line up with TRBD1. The CDR3 consists of 15 residues. Germline values: CDR1 SGHRS, CDR2 YFSETQ. The junction had 8 bases not matched to a gene; V was cut back by 3 bases and J by 6 bases. This CDR3 is CASSWRTGGDEKLFF. Here the CDR3 DNA reads TGCGCCAGCAGCTGGAGGACAGGAGGGGATGAAAAACTGTTTTTT.

This clone is medium-sized (0.01 to 0.1%) by share. The DNA of the CDR3 is TGTGCCAGCAGTTCCGCTAGGTGGGGCCTTTATGGCTACACCTTC. This codes for CASSSARWGLYGYTF. The chain recombines TRBV28 with TRBJ1-2, with TRBD1 as a possible D gene (5 bases). This CDR3 region has 15 residues. Trimming removed 4 bases at V and 5 bases at J, with 17 bases between. Germline loops: CDR1 MDHEN, CDR2 SYDVKM.

As regards this clone: Mismatch with germline at one junction end may stem from a read error. The gene calls are TRBV6-5 and TRBJ1-5; 7 nucleotides align to TRBD1. The length of the CDR3 is 15 residues. Germline V CDR1 and CDR2: MNHEY, SVGAGI. The CDR3 DNA reads as TGTGCCAGCAGTTACTCAGGGGGCGCGAGGCAGCACCAGCATTTT. It specifies CASSYSGGARQHQHF.

This rearrangement joins TRBV5-1 to TRBJ2-5; 7 bases match TRBD1. The CDR3 contains 15 residues. Germline CDR1 SGHRS, CDR2 YFSETQ. V lost 1 base, J lost 5 bases, and 8 bases stayed unmatched. The CDR3 bases are TGCGCCAGCAGCTTGAGGGACAGCAAACGGGAGACCCAGTACTTC. Protein sequence: CASSLRDSKRETQYF.

This chain joins TRBV15 and TRBJ2-1, with 11 bases that match TRBD1. This CDR3 has 16 amino acids. The germline V gene has CDR1 LNHNV and CDR2 YYDKDF (reference sequence). Losses at the gene ends were 1 base for V and 7 bases for J; bases not matched to a gene: 6. The CDR3 region has the DNA TGTGCCACCAGCAGAGTGGGACAGGGGGTTCGTAATGAGCAGTTCTTC. Its translation is CATSRVGQGVRNEQFF.

With respect to this clone: One junction end disagrees with the germline gene, perhaps due to a read error. This chain connects TRBV5-1 to TRBJ1-1; D is undetermined. CDR3 length: 16 residues. Germline V gene lookup returns CDR1 SGHRS and CDR2 YFSETQ. DNA of the CDR3: TGCGCCAGCAGCAATCCCGTACGGGGTTTGAATACTGAAGCTTTCTTT. As protein: CASSNPVRGLNTEAFF.

This rearrangement joins TRBV7-8 to TRBJ2-1; the D gene is possibly TRBD2 (7 bases). CDR3 size: 18 residues. Deletions cut 2 bases from V and 1 base from J, with 18 bases between. CDR1 is SGHVS and CDR2 is FQNEAQ in the germline V gene. CDR3 region: CASSLRAGGGPSYNEQFF. The DNA of the CDR3 is TGTGCCAGCAGCTTAAGAGCGGGCGGGGGCCCATCCTACAATGAGCAGTTCTTC.

This sequence joins TRBV19 and TRBJ2-2, with 15 bases aligning to TRBD2. The CDR3 runs to 18 residues. Germline V gene data show CDR1 as LNHDA and CDR2 as SQIVND (reference sequence). J lost 5 bases, V lost 3 bases, and 7 bases had no gene match. As DNA, the CDR3 is TGTGCCAGTAGTATCTTCGGACTAGCGGGAGGGAATACCGGGGAGCTGTTTTTT. Amino acids: CASSIFGLAGGNTGELFF.

This clone appeared a few times. The gene calls are TRBV5-4 and TRBJ2-1; possible D gene TRBD2, 5 bases. This CDR3 is 14 amino acids long. The V end was cut by 0 bases, the J end by 8 bases, with 12 bases between. Germline CDR1 reads SGHNT; CDR2 reads YYREEE (reference sequence). CDR3: CASSLASKGDEQFF. CDR3 coding DNA: TGTGCCAGCAGCTTGGCCTCGAAGGGAGATGAGCAGTTCTTC.

The sample holds one count of this clone. This chain joins TRBV5-8 and TRBJ2-2, with 8 nucleotides matching TRBD2. Germline lookup yields CDR1 SGHTS and CDR2 YDEGEE. The trim removed 4 bases at V and 6 bases at J, leaving 14 bases unmatched. This CDR3 region has 17 residues. In DNA, the CDR3 is TGTGCCAGCAGCCAACAGGGCTCCTCACTAGCGGCCGGGGAGCTGTTTTTT. It translates to CASSQQGSSLAAGELFF.